This T cell receptor (beta chain) was recorded in a study of T cell responses to AZD1222 COVID-19 vaccine. Regarding the study as a whole: Nearly half of spike-specific TCRs reportedly target unmutated variant regions. Only five or six individuals given AZD1222 were seropositive at baseline.

CDR3 length equals 14 residues. The germline CDR1 and CDR2 sequences are SGHTA and FQGNSA. Trimming cost V 1 base and J 2 bases, with 9 bases left between them. Measured with immunoSEQ multiplex PCR; TCRdb has only the in-frame clones, and not every one. The table includes about 130,000 clones, approximately 90% detected once. As regards this clone: The antigen is undetermined.

This specimen was peripheral blood, taken on day 0 of AZD1222 vaccination. The gene calls are TRBV7-2 and TRBJ2-7; the D is unclear. This clonotype was sampled from an adult in good health. CDR3 residues: CASSLGVAPYEQYF. The CDR3, as DNA: TGTGCCAGCAGCTTAGGTGTCGCCCCCTACGAGCAGTACTTC.